The present TCR beta chain was sequenced within a study of blood T cell repertoires in COVID-19 (dated by TCRdb to about 2020). Study-wide context: Collaborator samples came from the United States, Italy and Spain and covered acute and convalescent phases of COVID-19. Subjects who had been exposed to COVID-19, were actively infected with it, or had recovered from it provided the deeply sampled blood TCRbeta repertoires that made up the dataset. Where HLA class I and class II types were available, the types were taken from metadata supplied by the sample provider, not from assay-based typing. Sample metadata almost always included a de-identified subject ID, COVID-19 status, age in years and sex. The prospective study material was composed of cDNA or gDNA derived from T cells, B-cell-depleted T cells, or PBMCs. The samples were drawn from the first 160 participants of the ongoing ImmuneRACE study and from some 1,300 subjects provided by 6 global collaborators. A freely available public database, intended as a resource for researchers studying the immune response to SARS-CoV-2, is where the repertoires were released.

Broader findings and caveats from the paper: How much clinical and demographic metadata was included differed by source and by participant, and the metadata was provided uncurated.

Via the germline V gene, CDR1 is SQVTM and CDR2 ANQGSEA. V sheds 3 bases and J sheds 5 bases, leaving 13 bases between their ends. Including the terminal cysteine and phenylalanine, the CDR3 comprises 13 residues. The entry retains the CDR3 DNA only, 39 bases that are in frame from base 1. A word on this clone: What antigen it recognizes has not been identified. No qualities accompany the bases; no much larger clone lies one base away.

The immunoSEQ Assay, a bias-controlled multiplex PCR, was used to amplify TCRbeta CDR3 regions from genomic DNA. For the original study's pipeline: The number of nucleated cells in each sample was estimated by amplification of reference gene primers within the assay. Sequence reads were collapsed and filtered to measure the absolute abundance of every unique TCRbeta CDR3 rearrangement. For each sample, productive Simpson clonality was calculated as the square root of Simpson's diversity index across productive rearrangements. TCRdb retrieved this table from immuneACCESS and kept in-frame rearrangements only. Not all clones are present; in checked studies, unresolved V genes account for under half, and no reason is known for the remainder. V, J and clone size are those of that table, while D and trimming were read from the DNA. A total of around 190,000 clones appear in this sample, 75% to 90% of them only once. The ten largest clones capture around 9.2% of the sample.

Participants in the prospective study were enrolled through a virtual design, were aged about 18 to 89 years, and lived in under 25 United States geographic areas. In the prospective study, cohorts were assigned on the basis of participant-reported clinical history obtained from a screening survey and a study questionnaire. Recovered participants in ImmuneRACE Cohort 3 were defined by two consecutive negative NP/OP PCR tests, clearance by a healthcare professional, or resolution of symptoms. Each participant in the prospective study had whole blood, serum and a nasopharyngeal or oropharyngeal swab collected by mobile phlebotomists. Additional blood draws and questionnaires over an approximately 2-month period could optionally be provided by prospective study participants. Blood samples from the prospective study were shipped frozen or at room temperature prior to DNA extraction.

The chain joins TRBV29-1 to TRBJ1-2, with an unclear D gene assignment. This sequence originates from a man aged 35-49 years who had recovered from COVID-19. Material: PBMCs or T cells enriched from blood (not recorded which). The DNA reads as follows: TGCAGCGTTGAGTACGATACGACTTATGGCTACACCTTC. It specifies CSVEYDTTYGYTF. The full variable domain, with segments outside the CDR3 supplied by the reference TRBV29-1 and TRBJ1-2 proteins, appears as SAVISQKPSRDICQRGTSLTIQCQVDSQVTMMFWYRQQPGQSLTLIATANQGSEATYESGFVIDKFPISRPNLTFSTLTVSNMSPEDSSIYLCSVEYDTTYGYTFGSGTRLTVV.